This T cell receptor (beta chain) emerged from a study of cytomegalovirus exposure and HLA in healthy donors. On the study more broadly: In an earlier analysis, around 120 million unique TCR beta sequences were found from some 200 million T cells.

As for this clone: The antigen remains unidentified.

With 60 Vbeta and 13 Jbeta primers, the PCR was carried out. TCRdb keeps only in-frame clones here, not all; method: immunoSEQ multiplex PCR. Of 95,000 to 150,000 clones in the sample, over 60% were seen once. Study-wide points: A later analysis linked a missense variant in DCLRE1C to the trimming of TCR beta V and J genes. The number of N-insertions in an Asian-associated ancestry cluster was reportedly below the approximately 700-donor mean in a later analysis.

V dropped 4 bases and J dropped 8 bases, with 14 bases sitting between them. The CDR3 has 13 amino acids. Germline CDR1 is SGDLS and CDR2 is YYNGEE. Healthy bone marrow donors made up the cohort. The sample consisted of PBMCs. V is TRBV9 and J is TRBJ2-3; no definite D call. This receptor was taken from a female donor in good health and CMV-seronegative. The CDR3 DNA reads TGTGCCAGCAGCCCCTCCCTACCGAGTACGCAGTATTTT. Residues: CASSPSLPSTQYF.